Included here is one TCR beta chain sequence, with context. Its antigen is currently unknown. Method: immunoSEQ multiplex PCR; TCRdb's copy keeps in-frame clones and lacks some. The profile covers some 25,000 clones, with 87% appearing a single time and roughly 2.7% taken by the ten largest. The record originates from a study of tumor-infiltrating T cells and Merkel cell polyomavirus. Looking at the study overall: The T cells studied were CD8+ and recognized the Merkel cell polyomavirus KLL epitope. Median follow-up was 2.7 years, ranging from roughly 1.1 to 6.0 years.

CDR1 and CDR2 from the germline V gene are MNHNS and SASEGT. V was pared by 2 bases and J by 1 base, with 8 bases between. The CDR3 has 14 amino acids. Every patient's tumor was robustly positive for Merkel cell polyomavirus Large T antigen on immunohistochemistry. Patients were all Caucasian, aged 50 to 77, median approximately 60. General study results and limits: Among 397 unique KLL-specific TRB sequences, only one clonotype was public. MCC-specific survival improved with 1.9-18% versus about 0-0.14% intratumoral KLL-specific T cells.

Specimen: lymph node tissue. The source is a man aged 50 to 59 with Merkel cell carcinoma. The chain employs TRBV6-1 and TRBJ1-1, with D unclear. This CDR3 is CASSEWPGNTEAFF. Written as DNA, the CDR3 is TGTGCCAGCAGTGAATGGCCGGGGAACACTGAAGCTTTCTTT.